Sequencing of this T cell receptor beta chain was carried out in a study of blood T cells in healthy people across ages. A second PCR, run for about 6 to 11 cycles, used a sample-barcoded 5' primer plus a J-beta primer mix. Each cDNA molecule was tagged by a template-switch adaptor that had 12 random nucleotides. Via MiXCR, TCRdb re-called the 5' RACE reads, giving one row per CDR3 protein. This sample has some 1 million distinct CDR3 sequences, with 40% to 50% found just once. V lost 2 bases, J lost 6 bases, and 14 bases lay in between. CDR1 is SNHLY, CDR2 FYNNEI, per germline. The CDR3 is 14 residues long.

The chain links TRBV2 to TRBJ2-7, with D possibly matching TRBD1 (6 bases). Sequenced material: blood. This clonotype originated in an older woman in good health. The CDR3 is CASSEPNRVGEQYF. The CDR3 DNA reads as TGTGCCAGCAGTGAACCAAACAGGGTAGGCGAGCAGTACTTC.